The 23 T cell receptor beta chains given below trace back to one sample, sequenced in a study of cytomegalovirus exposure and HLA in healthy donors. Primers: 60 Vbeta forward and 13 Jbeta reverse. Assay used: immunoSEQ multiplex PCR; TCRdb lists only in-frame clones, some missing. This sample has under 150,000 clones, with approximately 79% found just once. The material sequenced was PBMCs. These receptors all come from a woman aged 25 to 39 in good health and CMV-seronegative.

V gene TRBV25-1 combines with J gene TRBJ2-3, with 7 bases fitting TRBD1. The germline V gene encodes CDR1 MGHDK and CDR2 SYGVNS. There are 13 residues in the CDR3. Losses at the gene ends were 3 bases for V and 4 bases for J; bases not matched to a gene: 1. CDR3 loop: CASSEQGADTQYF. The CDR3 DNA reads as TGTGCCAGCAGTGAGCAGGGGGCAGATACGCAGTATTTT.

CDR3 region: CASSWDRGTEAFF. The DNA for the CDR3 is TGTGCCAGCAGCTGGGACAGGGGAACTGAAGCTTTCTTT. V and J are TRBV11-3 and TRBJ1-1; 10 nucleotides match TRBD1. The trim removed 4 bases at V and 5 bases at J, leaving 1 base unmatched. The germline V gene encodes CDR1 SGHNT and CDR2 YENEEA. The length of the CDR3 is 13 residues.

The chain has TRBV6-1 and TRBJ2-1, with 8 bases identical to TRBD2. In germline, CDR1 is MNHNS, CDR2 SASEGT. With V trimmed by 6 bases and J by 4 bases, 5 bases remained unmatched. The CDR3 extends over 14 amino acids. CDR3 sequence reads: CASSVAGPYNEQFF. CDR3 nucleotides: TGTGCCAGCAGCGTAGCGGGGCCTTACAATGAGCAGTTCTTC.

The CDR3 loop reads CATSRDLVPDYYEQYF. The CDR3 DNA reads as TGTGCCACCAGCAGAGATCTGGTCCCAGACTACTACGAGCAGTACTTC. The chain employs TRBV15 and TRBJ2-7, with D perhaps matching TRBD2 (5 bases). Germline V gives CDR1 LNHNV, CDR2 YYDKDF (reference sequence). The length of the CDR3 is 16 residues. V dropped 0 bases and J dropped 3 bases, with 15 bases sitting between them.

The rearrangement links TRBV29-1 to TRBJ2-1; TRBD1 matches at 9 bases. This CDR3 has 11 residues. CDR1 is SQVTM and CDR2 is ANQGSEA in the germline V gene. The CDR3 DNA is TGCACGGCACAGGGGGCTGGTGAGCAGTTCTTC. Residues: CTAQGAGEQFF.

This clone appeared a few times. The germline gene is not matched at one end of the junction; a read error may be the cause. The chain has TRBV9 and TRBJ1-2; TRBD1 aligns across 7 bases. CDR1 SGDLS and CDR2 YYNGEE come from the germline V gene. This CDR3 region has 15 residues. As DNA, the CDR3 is TGTGCCAGCAGCGTTGATGGAGGGGGCGCCTATAGCTACACCTTC. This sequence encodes CASSVDGGGAYSYTF.

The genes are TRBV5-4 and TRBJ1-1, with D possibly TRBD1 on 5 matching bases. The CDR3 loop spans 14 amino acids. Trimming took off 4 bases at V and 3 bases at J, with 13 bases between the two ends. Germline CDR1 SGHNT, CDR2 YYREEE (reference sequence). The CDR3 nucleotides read TGTGCCAGCAGCCCGGAGGGACCTTACACTGAAGCTTTCTTT. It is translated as CASSPEGPYTEAFF. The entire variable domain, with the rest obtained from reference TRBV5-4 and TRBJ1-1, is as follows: ETGVTQSPTHLIKTRGQQVTLRCSSQSGHNTVSWYQQALGQGPQFIFQYYREEENGRGNFPPRFSGLQFPNYSSELNVNALELDDSALYLCASSPEGPYTEAFFGQGTRLTVV.

The CDR3: CAWSVRTGNYGYTF. CDR3 nucleotide sequence: TGTGCCTGGAGTGTACGAACAGGGAACTATGGCTACACCTTC. The rearrangement uses TRBV30 and TRBJ1-2, with D possibly TRBD1 on 6 matching bases. In germline, CDR1 is GTSNPN, CDR2 SVGIG (reference sequence). The CDR3 sequence is 14 residues long. V was pared by 0 bases and J by 2 bases, with 10 bases between.

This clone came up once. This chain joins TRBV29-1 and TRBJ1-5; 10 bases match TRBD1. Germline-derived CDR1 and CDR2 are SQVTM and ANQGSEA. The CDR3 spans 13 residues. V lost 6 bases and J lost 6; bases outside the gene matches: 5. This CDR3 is CSVGQGSGQPQHF. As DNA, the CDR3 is TGCAGCGTGGGACAGGGGAGCGGTCAGCCCCAGCATTTT.

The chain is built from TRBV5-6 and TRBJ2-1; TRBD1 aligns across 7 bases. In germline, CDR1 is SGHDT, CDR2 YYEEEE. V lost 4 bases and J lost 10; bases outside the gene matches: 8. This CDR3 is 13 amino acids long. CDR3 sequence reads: CASSPDRAGEQFF. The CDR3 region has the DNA TGTGCCAGCAGCCCAGACAGGGCAGGCGAGCAGTTCTTC.

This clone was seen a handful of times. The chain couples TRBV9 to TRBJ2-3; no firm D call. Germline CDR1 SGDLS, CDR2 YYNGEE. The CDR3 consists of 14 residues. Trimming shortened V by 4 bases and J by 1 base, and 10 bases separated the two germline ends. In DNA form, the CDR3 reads TGTGCCAGCAGCCCCCAGGTAGGCACAGATACGCAGTATTTT. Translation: CASSPQVGTDTQYF.

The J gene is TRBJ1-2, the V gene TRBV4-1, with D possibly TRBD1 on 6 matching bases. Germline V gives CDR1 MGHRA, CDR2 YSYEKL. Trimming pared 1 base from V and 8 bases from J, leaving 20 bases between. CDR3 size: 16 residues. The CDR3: CASSQASEAGVVGYTF. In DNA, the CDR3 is TGCGCCAGCAGCCAAGCCTCTGAGGCAGGGGTTGTGGGCTACACCTTC.

CDR3 in DNA: TGTGCCAGCAGCCCCCCACCGGGACAGGGGTCCTACAATGAGCAGTTCTTC. Residues: CASSPPPGQGSYNEQFF. This chain joins TRBV9 and TRBJ2-1, with TRBD1 matching 10 bases. The CDR3 consists of 17 residues. V trimming: 4 bases; J trimming: 1 base; junction bases outside the gene matches: 8. CDR1 is SGDLS and CDR2 is YYNGEE in the germline V gene. The whole variable domain, remainder taken from reference TRBV9 and TRBJ2-1, is DSGVTQTPKHLITATGQRVTLRCSPRSGDLSVYWYQQSLDQGLQFLIQYYNGEERAKGNILERFSAQQFPDLHSELNLSSLELGDSALYFCASSPPPGQGSYNEQFFGPGTRLTVL.

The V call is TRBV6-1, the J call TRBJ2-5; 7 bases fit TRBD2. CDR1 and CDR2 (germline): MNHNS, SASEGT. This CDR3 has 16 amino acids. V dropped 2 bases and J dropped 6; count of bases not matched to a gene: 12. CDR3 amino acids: CASSESERESRKTQYF. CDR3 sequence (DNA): TGTGCCAGCAGTGAATCAGAGCGGGAATCCAGAAAGACCCAGTACTTC.

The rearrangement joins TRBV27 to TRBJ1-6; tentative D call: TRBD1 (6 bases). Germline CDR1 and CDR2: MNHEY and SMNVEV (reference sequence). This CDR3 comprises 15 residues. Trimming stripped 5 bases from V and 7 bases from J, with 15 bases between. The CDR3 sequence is CASSPWPGDNSPLHF. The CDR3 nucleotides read TGTGCCAGCAGTCCGTGGCCAGGGGACAATTCACCCCTCCACTTT.

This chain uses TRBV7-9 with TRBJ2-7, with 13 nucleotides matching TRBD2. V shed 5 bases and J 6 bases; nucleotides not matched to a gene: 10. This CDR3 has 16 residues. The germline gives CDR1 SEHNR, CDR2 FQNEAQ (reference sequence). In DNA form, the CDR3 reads TGTGCCAGCAGCGCGACTAGCGGGGGGCCCTTGGGCGAGCAGTACTTC. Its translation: CASSATSGGPLGEQYF.

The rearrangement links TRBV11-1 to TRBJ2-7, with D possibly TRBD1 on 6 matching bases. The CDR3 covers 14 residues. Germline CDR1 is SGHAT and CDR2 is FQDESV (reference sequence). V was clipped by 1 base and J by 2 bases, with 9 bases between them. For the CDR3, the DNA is TGTGCCAGCAGCTTAGGCCAGGGGACCTACGAGCAGTACTTC. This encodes CASSLGQGTYEQYF.

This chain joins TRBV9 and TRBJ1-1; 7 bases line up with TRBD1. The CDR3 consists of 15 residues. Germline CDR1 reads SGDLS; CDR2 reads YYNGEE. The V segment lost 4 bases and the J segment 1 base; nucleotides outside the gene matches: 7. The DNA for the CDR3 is TGTGCCAGCAGCCCTACCTGGGACAGGAACACTGAAGCTTTCTTT. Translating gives CASSPTWDRNTEAFF.

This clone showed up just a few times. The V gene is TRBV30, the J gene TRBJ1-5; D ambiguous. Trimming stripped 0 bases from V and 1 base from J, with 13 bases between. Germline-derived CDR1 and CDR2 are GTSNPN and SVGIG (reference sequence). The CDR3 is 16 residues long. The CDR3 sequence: CAWSVRRVSSNQPQHF. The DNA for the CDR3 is TGTGCCTGGAGTGTACGGCGGGTATCCAGCAATCAGCCCCAGCATTTT.

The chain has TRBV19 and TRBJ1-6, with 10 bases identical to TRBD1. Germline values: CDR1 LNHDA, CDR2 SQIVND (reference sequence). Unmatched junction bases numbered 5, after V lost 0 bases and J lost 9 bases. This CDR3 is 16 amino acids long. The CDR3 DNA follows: TGTGCCAGTAGTATAGATCGGGGACAGGGGAGTTCACCCCTCCACTTT. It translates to CASSIDRGQGSSPLHF.

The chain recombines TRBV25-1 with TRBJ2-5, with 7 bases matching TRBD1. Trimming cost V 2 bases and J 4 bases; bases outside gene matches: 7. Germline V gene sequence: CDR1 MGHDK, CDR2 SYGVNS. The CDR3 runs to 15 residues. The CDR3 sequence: CASSEEGYRGETQYF. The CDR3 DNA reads TGTGCCAGCAGTGAAGAAGGATACAGGGGAGAGACCCAGTACTTC.

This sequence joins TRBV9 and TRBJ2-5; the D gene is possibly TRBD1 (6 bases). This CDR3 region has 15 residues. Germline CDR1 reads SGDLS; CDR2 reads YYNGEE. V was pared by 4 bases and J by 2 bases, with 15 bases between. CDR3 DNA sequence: TGTGCCAGCAGCCCCCGACAGGCCGCGCAAGAGACCCAGTACTTC. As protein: CASSPRQAAQETQYF.

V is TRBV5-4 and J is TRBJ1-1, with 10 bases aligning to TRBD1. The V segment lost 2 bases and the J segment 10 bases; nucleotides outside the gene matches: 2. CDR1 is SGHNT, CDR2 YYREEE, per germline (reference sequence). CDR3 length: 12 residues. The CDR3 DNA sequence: TGTGCCAGCAGCTTTCGGACAGGGGGAGCTTTCTTT. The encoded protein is CASSFRTGGAFF.